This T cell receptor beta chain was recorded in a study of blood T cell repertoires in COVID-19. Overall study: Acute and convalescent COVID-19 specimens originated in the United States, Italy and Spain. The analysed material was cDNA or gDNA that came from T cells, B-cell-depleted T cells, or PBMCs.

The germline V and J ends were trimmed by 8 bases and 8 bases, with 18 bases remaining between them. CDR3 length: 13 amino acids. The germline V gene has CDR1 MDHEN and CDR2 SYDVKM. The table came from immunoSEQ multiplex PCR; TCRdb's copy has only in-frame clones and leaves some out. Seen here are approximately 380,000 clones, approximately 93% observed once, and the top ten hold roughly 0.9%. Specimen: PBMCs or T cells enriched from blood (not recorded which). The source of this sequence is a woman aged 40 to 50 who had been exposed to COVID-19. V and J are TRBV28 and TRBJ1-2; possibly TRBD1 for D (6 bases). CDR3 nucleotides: TGTGCCAGCGCCCTGGGGGGGCTCGAGGGCTACACCTTC. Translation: CASALGGLEGYTF.